A single T cell receptor beta chain is shown here with its context. Its antigen is unidentified. This entry is derived from a study of CD8 T cells in Susac syndrome. Study-level points and caveats: It was acknowledged in the study that its TCR sequencing and HLA analysis involved a relatively small number of individuals.

Trimming shortened V by 4 bases and J by 12 bases, and 17 bases separated the two germline ends. The length of the CDR3 is 13 residues. Germline values: CDR1 SGHDT, CDR2 YYEEEE. An input of about 0.5 to 1 ug of RNA was subjected to reverse transcription using random hexamers. MiXCR, applied by TCRdb to the immunoSEQ multiplex PCR reads, yields one record per CDR3 protein. Of about 140,000 distinct CDR3 sequences in the sample, approximately 95% were seen once. The rearrangement links TRBV5-6 to TRBJ2-1; D gene ambiguous. Sequenced material: CD8+ T cells from PBMCs. The receptor was derived from a human donor in good health. In nucleotides, the CDR3 is TGTGCCAGCAGCGAGGAGTTAAGCCCCCGGCAGTTCTTC. Translation: CASSEELSPRQFF.